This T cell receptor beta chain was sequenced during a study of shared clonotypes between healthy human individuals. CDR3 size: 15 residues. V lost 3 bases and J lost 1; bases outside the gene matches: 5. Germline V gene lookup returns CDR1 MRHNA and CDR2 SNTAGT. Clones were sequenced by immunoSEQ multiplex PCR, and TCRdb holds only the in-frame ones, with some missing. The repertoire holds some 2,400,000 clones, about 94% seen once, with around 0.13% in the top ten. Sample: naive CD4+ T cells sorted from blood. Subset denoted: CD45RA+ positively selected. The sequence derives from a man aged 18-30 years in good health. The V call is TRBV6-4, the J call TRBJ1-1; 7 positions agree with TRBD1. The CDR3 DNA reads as TGTGCCAGCAGTGAAACTAACAGGGGGAACACTGAAGCTTTCTTT. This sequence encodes CASSETNRGNTEAFF.